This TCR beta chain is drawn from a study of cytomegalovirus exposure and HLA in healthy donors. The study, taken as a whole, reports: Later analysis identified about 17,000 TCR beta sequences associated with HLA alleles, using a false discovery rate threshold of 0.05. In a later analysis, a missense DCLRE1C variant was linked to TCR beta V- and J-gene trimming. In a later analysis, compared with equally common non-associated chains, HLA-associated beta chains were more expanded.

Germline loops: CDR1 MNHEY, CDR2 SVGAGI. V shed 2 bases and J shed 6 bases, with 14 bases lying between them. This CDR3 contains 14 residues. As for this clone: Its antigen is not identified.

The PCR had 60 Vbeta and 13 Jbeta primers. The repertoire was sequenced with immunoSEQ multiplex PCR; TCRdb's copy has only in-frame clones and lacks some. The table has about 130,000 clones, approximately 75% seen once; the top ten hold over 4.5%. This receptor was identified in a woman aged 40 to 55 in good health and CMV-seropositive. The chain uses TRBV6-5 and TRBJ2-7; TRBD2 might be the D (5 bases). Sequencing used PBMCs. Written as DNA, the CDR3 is TGTGCCAGCAGTTACGGCTCGGGGAAGGCCGAGCAGTACTTC. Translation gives CASSYGSGKAEQYF.